This T cell receptor (beta chain) was profiled in a study of OX40 agonist ivuxolimab in advanced cancers. About the study: Three individuals attained partial responses, comprising one hepatocellular carcinoma case and two cutaneous melanoma cases.

This clone has just a few counts. The CDR3 has 15 amino acids. Per germline, CDR1 SGHVS and CDR2 FNYEAQ. V lost 2 bases to trimming and J lost 4 bases; unmatched junction nucleotides: 4. If patients had autoimmune disease history or systemic immunosuppression, they were excluded. Clones were sequenced by immunoSEQ multiplex PCR, and TCRdb holds only the in-frame ones, with some missing. Of roughly 70,000 clones listed, approximately 80% were seen once; the top ten hold over 0.95%. The chain links TRBV7-6 to TRBJ2-5; TRBD2 matches 10 bases. The clonotype originates from an adult with an advanced solid tumor such as melanoma, head and neck, liver or kidney cancer. Sequencing used CD4+ or CD8+ T cells sorted from blood, obtained in a trial of the OX40 agonist ivuxolimab. CDR3 nucleotide sequence: TGTGCCAGCAGCTTATCAGCGGGGGGGCTAGAGACCCAGTACTTC. Protein: CASSLSAGGLETQYF.